Given below is one T cell receptor beta chain in context. Its antigen is as yet unknown. This CDR3 comprises 11 residues. V lost 4 bases to trimming and J lost 6 bases; unmatched junction nucleotides: 0. Germline CDR1 MDHEN, CDR2 SYDVKM. The source of the sample is a study of T cells after posttransplantation cyclophosphamide. The related graft donor's blood sample was taken on the day of bone marrow donation. The assay was immunoSEQ multiplex PCR, and TCRdb's table has in-frame clones only and misses some. This sample has 15,000 to 20,000 clones, with less than 90% found just once. Points from the study as a whole: Donor CD8+ memory clones often dominated recipient blood repertoires at later times. TRB overlap between skin or GI tissue T cells and blood was limited. Recipient CMV seropositivity and CMV reactivation strongly tracked TRB clonality.

The TCR was taken from a man in his thirties or forties in good health and a related stem cell transplant donor. The chain joins TRBV28 to TRBJ2-7; 7 bases fit TRBD1. The sequenced sample consisted of memory CD4+ T cells sorted from blood. The CDR3 nucleotides read TGTGCCAGCAGTTCAGGGGGCGAGCAGTACTTC. Amino acids: CASSSGGEQYF. Supplemented by reference TRBV28 and TRBJ2-7, the full variable domain reads DVKVTQSSRYLVKRTGEKVFLECVQDMDHENMFWYRQDPGLGLRLIYFSYDVKMKEKGDIPEGYSVSREKKERFSLILESASTNQTSMYLCASSSGGEQYFGPGTRLTVT.